This T cell receptor (beta chain) was captured in a study of T cell responses to AZD1222 COVID-19 vaccine. Study-level information: Samples with a second dose at about 4 or about 12 weeks were pooled together.

Produced via immunoSEQ multiplex PCR; TCRdb's table is partial and in-frame only. Of 140,000 to 150,000 clones in the sample, 70% to 90% were seen once. Germline V gene lookup returns CDR1 SQVTM and CDR2 ANQGSEA. This CDR3 has 15 amino acids. Trimming cost V 6 bases and J 1 base, with 16 bases left between them. The chain couples TRBV29-1 to TRBJ1-5; D may be TRBD1 (5 bases). The sequence came from an adult in good health. The sample consisted of peripheral blood, taken on day 0 of AZD1222 vaccination. CDR3 loop: CSVGEGLRSNQPQHF. For the CDR3, the DNA is TGCAGCGTGGGGGAGGGGCTGCGGAGCAATCAGCCCCAGCATTTT.